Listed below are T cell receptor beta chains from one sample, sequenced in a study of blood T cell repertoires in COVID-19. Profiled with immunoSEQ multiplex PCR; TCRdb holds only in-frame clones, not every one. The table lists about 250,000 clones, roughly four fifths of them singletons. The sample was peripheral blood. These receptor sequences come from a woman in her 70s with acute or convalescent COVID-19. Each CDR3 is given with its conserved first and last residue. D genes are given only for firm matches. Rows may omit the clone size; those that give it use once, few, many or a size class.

CDR3 DNA: TGTGCCAGCACCTATAATGAAAAACTGTTTTTT; CDR3 protein: CASTYNEKLFF; J gene: TRBJ1-4; clone size: few; D gene: NA; V gene: TRBV6-5
CDR3 DNA: TGTGCCAGCAGCCCCTCAGGTGAGCAGTTCTTC; CDR3 protein: CASSPSGEQFF; J gene: TRBJ2-1; clone size: NA; D gene: NA; V gene: TRBV7-9
CDR3 DNA: TGTGCCAGCAGGGATCCGGGACAGGGTCGATACGAGCAGTACTTC; CDR3 protein: CASRDPGQGRYEQYF; J gene: TRBJ2-7; clone size: NA; D gene: TRBD1; V gene: TRBV27
CDR3 DNA: TGTGCCAGCAGTTACTCGTATAGAGGGGGTGAAAAACTGTTTTTT; CDR3 protein: CASSYSYRGGEKLFF; J gene: TRBJ1-4; clone size: NA; D gene: NA; V gene: TRBV6-5
CDR3 DNA: TGTGCCAGCAGTGAGGGACAGGCTGGCACTGAAGCTTTCTTT; CDR3 protein: CASSEGQAGTEAFF; J gene: TRBJ1-1; clone size: NA; D gene: TRBD1; V gene: TRBV6-4
CDR3 DNA: TGTGCCAGCAGCTATGGACTGGGCCTCTCTGGAAACACCATATATTTT; CDR3 protein: CASSYGLGLSGNTIYF; J gene: TRBJ1-3; clone size: NA; D gene: NA; V gene: TRBV5-4
CDR3 DNA: TGTGCCAGCAGCTTAAGCACTAGCGGGACCGGGGAGCTGTTTTTT; CDR3 protein: CASSLSTSGTGELFF; J gene: TRBJ2-2; clone size: once; D gene: TRBD2; V gene: TRBV7-2
CDR3 DNA: TGCGCCAGCAGTGAGTCTGGGACAGGGGTTGGCTACACCTTC; CDR3 protein: CASSESGTGVGYTF; J gene: TRBJ1-2; clone size: NA; D gene: TRBD1; V gene: TRBV10-2
CDR3 DNA: TGTGCCAGTATCACAACCGGGACAGGGGTTGGTCAGCCCCAGCATTTT; CDR3 protein: CASITTGTGVGQPQHF; J gene: TRBJ1-5; clone size: NA; D gene: TRBD1; V gene: TRBV19
CDR3 DNA: TGTGCCAGCAGCTTAACGGGATGGGATCCTGAAGCTTTCTTT; CDR3 protein: CASSLTGWDPEAFF; J gene: TRBJ1-1; clone size: NA; D gene: NA; V gene: TRBV7-2
CDR3 DNA: TGTGCCAGCAGAAGACAGGGAGGCCAGCCCCAGCATTTT; CDR3 protein: CASRRQGGQPQHF; J gene: TRBJ1-5; clone size: NA; D gene: TRBD1; V gene: TRBV12-3/TRBV12-4
CDR3 DNA: TGTGCCAGCAGCCTTAGCCCGGGACAGGGGTCTCGTGGCTACACCTTC; CDR3 protein: CASSLSPGQGSRGYTF; J gene: TRBJ1-2; clone size: NA; D gene: TRBD1; V gene: TRBV11-2
CDR3 DNA: TGTGCCAGTAGCCCTGACAGACCAACTAATGAAAAACTGTTTTTT; CDR3 protein: CASSPDRPTNEKLFF; J gene: TRBJ1-4; clone size: NA; D gene: NA; V gene: TRBV19
CDR3 DNA: TGTGCCAGCAGAACGGGTCAGCAGCCCCAGCATTTT; CDR3 protein: CASRTGQQPQHF; J gene: TRBJ1-5; clone size: many; D gene: NA; V gene: TRBV6-5
CDR3 DNA: TGTGCCAGCAGCTTATTGCCGGGACAGGGGTTCTACGAGCAGTACTTC; CDR3 protein: CASSLLPGQGFYEQYF; J gene: TRBJ2-7; clone size: NA; D gene: TRBD1; V gene: TRBV7-2
CDR3 DNA: TGTGCCAGCAGTGACGACAGGGTTGCGGGCACTGAAGCTTTCTTT; CDR3 protein: CASSDDRVAGTEAFF; J gene: TRBJ1-1; clone size: NA; D gene: TRBD1; V gene: TRBV6-6
CDR3 DNA: TGTGCCAGCTCACTCAACGCCCCGGGATGGAAGGAGACCCAGTACTTC; CDR3 protein: CASSLNAPGWKETQYF; J gene: TRBJ2-5; clone size: NA; D gene: NA; V gene: TRBV18
CDR3 DNA: TGTGCCAGCAGTTTATCTGTACAGGCCGAGCAGTACTTC; CDR3 protein: CASSLSVQAEQYF; J gene: TRBJ2-7; clone size: NA; D gene: NA; V gene: TRBV28